This T cell receptor (beta chain) emerged from a study of regulatory T cells in long-lasting Graves disease. Findings and limits, study-wide: Among samples with persistent disease, TRBV28, TRBJ1-2 and TRBJ2-5 were favored.

Documented time point: newly diagnosed GD, antithyroid drugs for less than 3 months. Researchers made the TCR library from RNA that was extracted from PBMCs. An endocrinology department in Xi'an, China, recruited the patients. This clonotype has at least ten counts. Its target is unknown. V gave up 5 bases and J gave up 0 bases, with 8 bases separating them. The CDR3 is 13 residues long. Looked up from germline, CDR1 is GTSNPN and CDR2 is SVGIG (reference sequence). Libraries of TCR beta came from iRepertoire HTBI primers plus Arm-PCR of CDR3 regions. TCRdb independently ran MiXCR on the multiplex PCR reads; one entry per CDR3 protein. The table includes 400,000 to 500,000 distinct CDR3 sequences, 16% detected once. These data also featured in a second study, about T cells in Graves' hyperthyroidism and ophthalmopathy.

This specimen was peripheral blood mononuclear cells (PBMCs), taken at new diagnosis, from a patient treated with antithyroid drugs. The sequence derives from a woman aged 25 to 39 with Graves disease. J is TRBJ1-5 and V is TRBV30; tentative D call: TRBD1 (5 bases). The CDR3 loop is CAWGTDSNQPQHF. The CDR3 DNA reads as TGTGCCTGGGGGACGGATAGCAATCAGCCCCAGCATTTT.